Below are 2 T cell receptor beta chains sequenced from a single sample in a study of cytomegalovirus exposure and HLA in healthy donors. Primers included in the PCR were 60 Vbeta and 13 Jbeta primers. Clones were read by immunoSEQ multiplex PCR, and TCRdb kept only the in-frame ones, dropping some. The sample contains some 160,000 clones, about three quarters of which appear only once. Material: PBMCs. Receptors originate from a woman aged 40 to 55 in good health and CMV-seropositive.

The chain links TRBV7-2 to TRBJ2-3; D perhaps matches TRBD2 (7 bases). CDR3 length: 15 amino acids. V was clipped by 6 bases and J by 4 bases, with 17 bases between them. Germline V CDR1 and CDR2: SGHTA, FQGNSA. The chain's CDR3 is CASSPLPGGPDTQYF. CDR3 nucleotide sequence: TGTGCCAGCAGTCCTTTACCGGGGGGCCCAGATACGCAGTATTTT.

This rearrangement joins TRBV30 to TRBJ1-2; TRBD1 is a possible D gene (6 bases). The V gene's germline CDR1 is GTSNPN and CDR2 SVGIG (reference sequence). Between the trimmed V and J ends, which lost 0 bases and 11 bases, there was a span of 16 bases. This CDR3 spans 13 amino acids. The CDR3 region is CAWSVGVTGSYTF. In nucleotides, the CDR3 is TGTGCCTGGAGTGTAGGGGTGACAGGATCTTACACCTTC. Drawing the rest from reference TRBV30 and TRBJ1-2, the complete variable domain is SQTIHQWPATLVQPVGSPLSLECTVEGTSNPNLYWYRQAAGRGLQLLFYSVGIGQISSEVPQNLSASRPQDRQFILSSKKLLLSDSGFYLCAWSVGVTGSYTFGSGTRLTVV.